The 28 T cell receptor beta chains below were found in one sample sequenced in a study of T-cell reconstitution after alpha-beta-depleted transplantation in children. During its preparation, the TCRbeta library received unique molecular identifiers. Each CDR3 protein is one row after TCRdb ran MiXCR on the PCR reads. Here the sample spans 120,000 to 150,000 distinct CDR3 sequences, 8% to 10% being singletons. The source material was PBMCs, mostly from graft donor cells, sampled 180 days after TCRalphabeta/CD19-depleted stem cell transplant. All receptors come from a female patient aged 2-10 years who had a stem cell transplant for congenital amegakaryocytic thrombocytopenia, so the T cells may come from the graft donor.

This clonotype came up many times. The chain links TRBV20-1 to TRBJ2-3; 12 bases are shared with TRBD2. With 4 bases clipped from V and 1 base from J, the junction kept 12 bases outside the gene matches. CDR3 length equals 18 residues. Germline CDR1 DFQATT, CDR2 SNEGSKA (reference sequence). Written as DNA, the CDR3 is TGCAGTGCTACGGCTCCTAGCGGGAGGGCCCGGGGCACAGATACGCAGTATTTT. This sequence encodes CSATAPSGRARGTDTQYF.

This clonotype occurred many times. This chain joins TRBV4-1 and TRBJ2-1, with TRBD2 as a possible D gene (5 bases). The CDR3 has 14 amino acids. Trimming left V 4 bases short and J 8 bases short, with 15 bases between. Germline values: CDR1 MGHRA, CDR2 YSYEKL. The chain's CDR3 is CASSPAAPADEQFF. The CDR3 DNA reads TGCGCCAGCAGCCCAGCGGCCCCGGCTGATGAGCAGTTCTTC.

There are a few counts of this clonotype. V gene TRBV30 combines with J gene TRBJ1-3; D is possibly TRBD1 (5 bases). Per the germline V gene, CDR1 is GTSNPN and CDR2 is SVGIG (reference sequence). CDR3 length: 14 amino acids. V was clipped by 3 bases and J by 0 bases, with 9 bases between them. The DNA for the CDR3 is TGTGCCTGGAGGGGCAGGGTCTCTGGAAACACCATATATTTT. Translated: CAWRGRVSGNTIYF. Looking up the rest from reference TRBV30 and TRBJ1-3 gives the full variable domain: SQTIHQWPATLVQPVGSPLSLECTVEGTSNPNLYWYRQAAGRGLQLLFYSVGIGQISSEVPQNLSASRPQDRQFILSSKKLLLSDSGFYLCAWRGRVSGNTIYFGEGSWLTVV.

With regard to this clonotype: Since a much larger clone is just one base distant, this may be a read error. The chain links TRBV11-2 to TRBJ2-5; D gene unclear. Germline lookup yields CDR1 SGHAT and CDR2 FQNNGV. This CDR3 comprises 13 residues. Trimming removed 5 bases at V and 5 bases at J, with 12 bases between. CDR3 in DNA: TGTGCCAGCAGCCGGGTACAGAGCGAGACCCAGTACTTC. The encoded protein is CASSRVQSETQYF.

In DNA form, the CDR3 reads TGTGCCAGTAGTCGGCCGGGACCGAGCTATGGCTACACCTTC. Its translation: CASSRPGPSYGYTF. The J gene is TRBJ1-2, the V gene TRBV19; perhaps TRBD1 as D (5 bases). Deletions cut 5 bases from V and 4 bases from J, with 14 bases between. In germline, CDR1 is LNHDA, CDR2 SQIVND (reference sequence). CDR3 length: 14 residues.

This clonotype was recorded many times. The chain has TRBV20-1 and TRBJ2-1; D may be TRBD1 (5 bases). Deletions cut 0 bases from V and 6 bases from J, with 15 bases between. The germline V gene encodes CDR1 DFQATT and CDR2 SNEGSKA (reference sequence). This CDR3 region has 15 residues. CDR3 coding DNA: TGCAGTGCTAGAGACCAGGGTGTGCCGGGCAATGAGCAGTTCTTC. As protein: CSARDQGVPGNEQFF.

This clonotype has more than one count but fewer than ten. The chain uses TRBV18 and TRBJ2-6, with D tentatively TRBD2 (5 bases). The germline V and J ends were trimmed by 3 bases and 2 bases, with 14 bases remaining between them. CDR1 KGHSH and CDR2 LQKENI come from the germline V gene. The CDR3 loop spans 17 amino acids. The CDR3 loop is CASSPRRRFTGANVLTF. CDR3 DNA: TGTGCCAGCTCACCGCGGAGGAGGTTCACTGGGGCCAACGTCCTGACTTTC.

This clonotype was counted at least ten times. The chain carries TRBV7-9 and TRBJ2-5; D is unclear. The germline V gene encodes CDR1 SEHNR and CDR2 FQNEAQ (reference sequence). The V end was cut by 3 bases, the J end by 1 base, with 9 bases between. The CDR3 consists of 14 residues. The CDR3 loop reads CASSFSASQETQYF. The CDR3 bases are TGTGCCAGCAGCTTTTCGGCAAGCCAAGAGACCCAGTACTTC.

This clonotype was detected many times. The V and J genes are TRBV28 and TRBJ2-7; perhaps D is TRBD1 or TRBD2 (6 bases each). The CDR3 is 15 amino acids. V gave up 6 bases and J gave up 0 bases, with 15 bases separating them. Germline lookup yields CDR1 MDHEN and CDR2 SYDVKM. CDR3 loop: CASSMAGGSSYEQYF. CDR3 coding DNA: TGTGCCAGCAGCATGGCCGGGGGCAGCTCCTACGAGCAGTACTTC.

This clonotype was found many times. V gene TRBV5-6 combines with J gene TRBJ2-1; 10 bases fit TRBD2. CDR3 length equals 19 residues. V gave up 4 bases and J gave up 6 bases; unmatched junction bases: 19. Per germline, CDR1 SGHDT and CDR2 YYEEEE. CDR3 sequence: CASSPPRGTSANIGNEQFF. The CDR3 bases are TGTGCCAGCAGCCCGCCTCGGGGGACTAGCGCGAATATTGGCAATGAGCAGTTCTTC.

This clonotype was found many times. CDR3 sequence (DNA): TGTGCCAGCAGCCGCGAGTGGGCCCAATCCGCCAATGAGCAGTTCTTC. Amino acids: CASSREWAQSANEQFF. The V and J genes are TRBV4-2 and TRBJ2-1; D not certain. The CDR3 is 16 amino acids. CDR1 and CDR2 (germline): LGHNA, YNFKEQ. The germline V and J ends were trimmed by 4 bases and 6 bases, with 19 bases remaining between them.

This chain uses TRBV12-3 or TRBV12-4 with TRBJ2-7; D call uncertain. The germline V and J ends were trimmed by 2 bases and 2 bases, with 7 bases remaining between them. This CDR3 is built from 13 residues. CDR3 in amino acids: CASSLMATYEQYF. CDR3 nucleotides: TGTGCCAGCAGTTTAATGGCAACCTACGAGCAGTACTTC.

This clonotype came up a few times. V usage is TRBV7-2 and J usage is TRBJ2-5; 9 positions agree with TRBD2. Trimming cost V 2 bases and J 5 bases; bases outside gene matches: 15. Germline V gene sequence: CDR1 SGHTA, CDR2 FQGNSA. The CDR3 runs 18 residues. CDR3 protein: CASSLNFVGRLAAETQYF. The CDR3 bases are TGTGCCAGCAGCTTAAACTTCGTGGGCAGACTAGCGGCGGAGACCCAGTACTTC. The full variable domain, with the rest looked up from reference TRBV7-2 and TRBJ2-5, is GAGVSQSPSNKVTEKGKDVELRCDPISGHTALYWYRQSLGQGLEFLIYFQGNSAPDKSGLPSDRFSAERTGGSVSTLTIQRTQQEDSAVYLCASSLNFVGRLAAETQYFGPGTRLLVL.

This clonotype came up many times. The chain combines TRBV4-2 with TRBJ2-7; D ambiguous. This CDR3 contains 14 residues. V was cut by 0 bases and J by 2 bases, with 8 bases left in between. The V gene's germline CDR1 is LGHNA and CDR2 YNFKEQ. In DNA form, the CDR3 reads TGTGCCAGCAGCCAAGAAGTAGTCCCCTACGAGCAGTACTTC. Protein sequence: CASSQEVVPYEQYF.

This clonotype was recorded at least ten times. The chain employs TRBV28 and TRBJ2-4; TRBD2 is a possible D gene (6 bases). With 3 bases removed from V and 9 bases from J, the gap between germline ends came to 9 bases. The CDR3 is 12 residues long. The germline V gene has CDR1 MDHEN and CDR2 SYDVKM. CDR3 region: CASSLVGGIQYF. Here the CDR3 DNA reads TGTGCCAGCAGTTTGGTGGGGGGCATTCAGTACTTC.

This clonotype was detected many times. The chain joins TRBV20-1 to TRBJ2-7, with 10 bases matching TRBD1. Germline V gene lookup returns CDR1 DFQATT and CDR2 SNEGSKA (reference sequence). V lost 6 bases and J lost 7; bases outside the gene matches: 9. The CDR3 length is 13 residues. CDR3 amino acids: CSASGQGSKEQYF. CDR3 sequence (DNA): TGCAGTGCGTCGGGACAGGGGTCGAAAGAGCAGTACTTC.

The V gene is TRBV4-1, the J gene TRBJ2-7; D might be TRBD1 (5 bases). Trimming shortened V by 1 base and J by 7 bases, and 11 bases separated the two germline ends. Germline V gene lookup returns CDR1 MGHRA and CDR2 YSYEKL. This CDR3 contains 13 residues. CDR3 sequence reads: CASSQVTGTEQYF. Here the CDR3 DNA reads TGCGCCAGCAGCCAAGTAACAGGTACGGAGCAGTACTTC.

In its sample, this clonotype was seen many times. V gene TRBV7-2 combines with J gene TRBJ2-7; a possible D gene is TRBD1 (5 bases). CDR3 length: 16 residues. Trimming shortened V by 3 bases and J by 3 bases, and 18 bases separated the two germline ends. Per the germline V gene, CDR1 is SGHTA and CDR2 is FQGNSA. CDR3 sequence: CASSFPRQSLYYEQYF. CDR3 sequence (DNA): TGTGCCAGCAGCTTCCCGAGACAGAGTCTTTACTACGAGCAGTACTTC.

The sample holds a few counts of this clonotype. This rearrangement joins TRBV3-1 to TRBJ2-1; 11 bases agree with TRBD2. The junction had 7 bases not matched to a gene; V was cut back by 2 bases and J by 10 bases. There are 15 residues in the CDR3. Germline V gene lookup returns CDR1 LGHDT and CDR2 YNNKEL (reference sequence). The CDR3 nucleotides are TGTGCCAGCAGCCAAATGACTAGCGGGACGGGAGAGCAGTTCTTC. It translates to CASSQMTSGTGEQFF.

This clonotype occurred many times. The rearrangement links TRBV5-1 to TRBJ2-3; the match to TRBD2 covers 12 bases. Trimming at V came to 0 bases and at J to 3 bases, leaving 5 bases not matched to a gene. Per germline, CDR1 SGHRS and CDR2 YFSETQ. CDR3 length equals 17 residues. CDR3 region: CASSLGLAGVGTDTQYF. In DNA, the CDR3 is TGCGCCAGCAGCTTGGGACTAGCGGGAGTGGGTACAGATACGCAGTATTTT. Full variable domain (outside the CDR3, taken from reference TRBV5-1 and TRBJ2-3): KAGVTQTPRYLIKTRGQQVTLSCSPISGHRSVSWYQQTPGQGLQFLFEYFSETQRNKGNFPGRFSGRQFSNSRSEMNVSTLELGDSALYLCASSLGLAGVGTDTQYFGPGTRLTVL.

The V and J genes are TRBV18 and TRBJ2-1, with 10 bases identical to TRBD2. Per the germline V gene, CDR1 is KGHSH and CDR2 is LQKENI. Trimming cost V 8 bases and J 6 bases; bases outside gene matches: 7. This CDR3 is built from 14 residues. The DNA of the CDR3 is TGTGCCAGCCTGATAGCGGGAGGTTTCAATGAGCAGTTCTTC. It encodes CASLIAGGFNEQFF.

This clonotype appeared many times. This chain links TRBV20-1 with TRBJ2-7, with TRBD2 matching over 8 bases. V trimming: 2 bases; J trimming: 6 bases; junction bases outside the gene matches: 18. Germline V gene lookup returns CDR1 DFQATT and CDR2 SNEGSKA (reference sequence). This CDR3 region has 17 residues. The CDR3 nucleotides read TGCAGTGCTAGAACACCAGTGGCTAGCGGGCGCCTCTTCGAGCAGTACTTC. This gives the protein CSARTPVASGRLFEQYF.

This clonotype occurred many times. This chain links TRBV5-1 with TRBJ2-3, with 12 bases that match TRBD2. The junction had 1 base not matched to a gene; V was cut back by 2 bases and J by 0 bases. The CDR3 runs 16 residues. Germline V gene sequence: CDR1 SGHRS, CDR2 YFSETQ. DNA of the CDR3: TGCGCCAGCAGCTTAGGACTAGCGGGGAGCACAGATACGCAGTATTTT. It codes for CASSLGLAGSTDTQYF.

This clonotype was detected ten times or more. The rearrangement links TRBV20-1 to TRBJ2-7; TRBD2 agrees at 8 bases. Looked up from germline, CDR1 is DFQATT and CDR2 is SNEGSKA (reference sequence). With 3 bases clipped from V and 5 bases from J, the junction kept 12 bases outside the gene matches. This CDR3 spans 15 amino acids. The CDR3 sequence is CSARRLSGSLDEQYF. DNA for the CDR3: TGCAGTGCTAGGCGTCTGAGCGGGAGTCTGGACGAGCAGTACTTC.

This clonotype was seen a single time. One junction end disagrees with the germline gene, perhaps due to a read error. The rearrangement joins TRBV20-1 to TRBJ1-1; maybe TRBD1 (5 bases). The CDR3 consists of 14 residues. The germline V gene has CDR1 DFQATT and CDR2 SNEGSKA (reference sequence). The CDR3 sequence is CSADNGSGNSEAFF. The CDR3 DNA follows: TGCAGTGCTGATAACGGCTCAGGGAACTCTGAAGCTTTCTTT.

This clonotype occurred many times. The CDR3 sequence: CASSLQTLGNTIYF. The CDR3 nucleotides are TGTGCCAGCAGTTTACAGACCCTGGGAAACACCATATATTTT. The rearrangement joins TRBV12-3 or TRBV12-4 to TRBJ1-3; no clear D gene. V gave up 2 bases and J gave up 4 bases, with 9 bases separating them. This CDR3 spans 14 amino acids.

This clonotype was observed many times. This sequence joins TRBV12-3 or TRBV12-4 and TRBJ1-4; D is perhaps TRBD1 (6 bases). This CDR3 contains 17 residues. Trimming left V 4 bases short and J 10 bases short, with 25 bases between. CDR3 in DNA: TGTGCCAGCAGTTCCGCACAGAAGGGACAAGGGTTTGGAAAACTGTTTTTT. Protein product: CASSSAQKGQGFGKLFF.

This clonotype was seen only a few times. The chain employs TRBV11-2 and TRBJ1-2; D uncertain. The CDR3 has 13 residues. Germline V gives CDR1 SGHAT, CDR2 FQNNGV. Trimming cost V 5 bases and J 8 bases, with 15 bases left between them. Written as DNA, the CDR3 is TGTGCCAGCAGCCCCTCCCCCCTTGACGGCTACACCTTC. It encodes CASSPSPLDGYTF.